This T cell receptor beta chain was observed in a study of Ad26.COV2.S vaccination and SARS-CoV-2 variants (dated by TCRdb to 2020 to 2022). With regard to the full study: Donors in the vaccine arm were drawn from COV1001, a phase I-IIa trial of Ad26.COV2.S in healthy adults that was multicentre, randomized, double-blind and placebo-controlled. Ad26.COV2.S was administered intramuscularly at 5 x 10^10 or 1 x 10^11 viral particles, either as a single shot or as two shots given 56 days apart. Sequencing of the TCRbeta repertoire served to evaluate the specificity and breadth of SARS-CoV-2-reactive T cell receptors following Ad26.COV2.S vaccination. The TCR-sequenced set comprised approximately 32 samples: roughly 19 Ad26.COV2.S vaccine recipients, 5 placebo recipients and 8 SARS-CoV-2 convalescent individuals. Trial participants were randomized into five groups of five, in which low-dose or high-dose Ad26.COV2.S was given once or twice, or placebo was given on both occasions. Investigators did not know the trial group allocation while performing experiments and assessing outcomes. The full study reports these points: Vaccine and placebo recipients had similar non-spike TCR breadth, a finding consistent with the vaccine containing only spike. According to the authors, total T cell responses may have been underestimated by the TCR breadth and depth analyses. Substantial breadth of spike-specific CD8+ and CD4+ T cell responses was reported after vaccination. Higher spike-specific TCR breadth was observed in Ad26.COV2.S recipients than in placebo recipients (P = 0.0014). The study lacked the statistical power to compare responses across vaccine doses or regimens.

With respect to this clone: Its antigen is unknown. Qualities for individual bases were not recorded, and no much larger clone is one base off.

The immunoSEQ Assay was used to sequence TCRbeta CDR3 regions. After extraction, genomic DNA underwent amplification by bias-controlled multiplex PCR, followed by high-throughput sequencing. The published analysis was carried out like this. To quantify the absolute abundance of every unique TCRbeta CDR3 region, sequences were collapsed and filtered. T cell fraction was estimated by normalization of TCRbeta template counts to usable DNA, with usable DNA being measured through amplification of reference genes present in all nucleated cells. Repertoire TCRs were annotated as SARS-CoV-2-specific by exact matching of V gene, CDR3 amino acid sequence and J gene to a known reactive TCR set. MIRA supplied the reference SARS-CoV-2 TCR set, which was filtered for enrichment in COVID-19-positive ImmuneCODE repertoires so that public or cross-reactive TCRs were removed. Based on the MIRA antigens, annotated TCRs were further analysed at the level of specific ORF or position within ORF. Breadth was defined as the number of annotated unique rearrangements divided by the total number of unique productive rearrangements, and depth was defined as the summed frequency of the annotated unique rearrangements. TCR breadth was compared between groups using two-sided Wilcoxon rank-sum tests. What TCRdb holds here is the immuneACCESS table cut down to in-frame rearrangements. Part of the clones is not present; checked against another copy, under half of the missing clones reflect an unresolved V gene, and the others are unexplained. Clone size and the V and J calls come from that table; the DNA yielded D and trimming. This sample gives hundreds of thousands of clones in total; around nine tenths of them show up just once. Clones ranked in the top ten supply 12% of the sample.

The treatment or condition tag for this specimen amounts to: around 19 received Ad26.COV2.S at low or high dose, single or two shots; 5 received placebo; per-sample allocation not given. For vaccine and placebo recipients, repertoires were sequenced using samples collected on day 63 after the first injection. In Cohort 1b, roughly 26 adults aged 18-55 years were enrolled at a single site in Boston, USA, between 29 July and 7 August 2020. Ad26.COV2.S consisted of a replication-incompetent adenovirus type 26 vector by which a prefusion-stabilized SARS-CoV-2 spike protein from the original Wuhan strain was expressed. V is reduced by 4 bases and J by 0 bases, leaving a spacing of 8 bases between them. The CDR3 starts with the cysteine, ends with the phenylalanine, and has 14 residues. Only the CDR3 DNA stays, 42 bases, in frame from base 1. The germline V gene yields SGDLS for CDR1 and YYNGEE for CDR2.

The clonotype comes from a person between 18 and 60 years old who received the Ad26.COV2.S COVID-19 vaccine or a placebo. Specimen: peripheral blood, collected in a trial of Ad26.COV2.S vaccine versus placebo. This sequence uses TRBV9 and TRBJ2-1, and the D gene may be TRBD2, 5 bases matching. The DNA is as follows: TGTGCCAGCAGCCCTGGGAGCTCCTACAATGAGCAGTTCTTC. The resulting protein is CASSPGSSYNEQFF.